These 3 T cell receptor beta chains were sequenced from one sample in a study of OX40 agonist ivuxolimab in advanced cancers. Measured with immunoSEQ multiplex PCR; TCRdb has only the in-frame clones, and not every one. The data hold tens of thousands of clones, with 80% to 90% observed a single time. Specimen: CD4+ or CD8+ T cells sorted from blood, collected in a trial of the OX40 agonist ivuxolimab. These receptor sequences come from an adult with an advanced solid tumor such as melanoma, head and neck, liver or kidney cancer.

The chain employs TRBV19 and TRBJ1-1, with D maybe TRBD1 (5 bases). V lost 1 base, J lost 8 bases, and 5 bases lay in between. Germline values: CDR1 LNHDA, CDR2 SQIVND (reference sequence). The CDR3 runs to 11 residues. As DNA, the CDR3 is TGTGCCAGTAGTATAGGGACAGAAGCTTTCTTT. This translates into CASSIGTEAFF. The full variable domain, in which reference TRBV19 and TRBJ1-1 provide the parts outside the CDR3, is DGGITQSPKYLFRKEGQNVTLSCEQNLNHDAMYWYRQDPGQGLRLIYYSQIVNDFQKGDIAEGYSVSREKKESFPLTVTSAQKNPTAFYLCASSIGTEAFFGQGTRLTVV.

The DNA for the CDR3 is TGTGCCAGCAGTTTTCTCGAGAAGGGTGAAGCTTTCTTT. Amino acid sequence: CASSFLEKGEAFF. The V and J genes are TRBV5-6 and TRBJ1-1; D gene uncertain. The V end lost 5 bases, the J end lost 7 bases, and 15 bases lay between the germline ends. This CDR3 has 13 residues. Germline CDR1 and CDR2: SGHDT and YYEEEE.

The chain uses TRBV18 and TRBJ1-2; the D gene is possibly TRBD1 (5 bases). Trimming left V 0 bases short and J 4 bases short, with 9 bases between. The CDR3 is 14 amino acids. Germline V CDR1 and CDR2: KGHSH, LQKENI. CDR3 in DNA: TGTGCCAGCTCACCACCAGGGGTCGGCTATGGCTACACCTTC. Translated: CASSPPGVGYGYTF.